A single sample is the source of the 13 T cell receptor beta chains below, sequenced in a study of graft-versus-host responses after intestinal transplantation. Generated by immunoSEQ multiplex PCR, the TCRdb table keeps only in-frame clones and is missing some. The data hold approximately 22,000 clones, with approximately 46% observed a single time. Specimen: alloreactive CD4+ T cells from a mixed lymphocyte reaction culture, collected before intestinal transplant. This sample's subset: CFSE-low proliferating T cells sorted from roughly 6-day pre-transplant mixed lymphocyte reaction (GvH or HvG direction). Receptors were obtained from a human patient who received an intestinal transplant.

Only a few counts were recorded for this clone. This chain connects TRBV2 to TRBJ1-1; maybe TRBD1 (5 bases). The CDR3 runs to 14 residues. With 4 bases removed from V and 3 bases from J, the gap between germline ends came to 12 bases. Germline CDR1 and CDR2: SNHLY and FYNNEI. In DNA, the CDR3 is TGTGCCAGCAGTGTGCGGGGGAGGGACACTGAAGCTTTCTTT. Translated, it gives CASSVRGRDTEAFF.

CDR3 coding DNA: TGTGCCAGCTCCCCTCGGGTGGCAGGGGGCCCAGATACGCAGTATTTT. This encodes CASSPRVAGGPDTQYF. The chain combines TRBV18 with TRBJ2-3; 8 bases align to TRBD1. The CDR3 has 16 amino acids. V gave up 6 bases and J gave up 4 bases; unmatched junction bases: 12. Germline V CDR1 and CDR2: KGHSH, LQKENI.

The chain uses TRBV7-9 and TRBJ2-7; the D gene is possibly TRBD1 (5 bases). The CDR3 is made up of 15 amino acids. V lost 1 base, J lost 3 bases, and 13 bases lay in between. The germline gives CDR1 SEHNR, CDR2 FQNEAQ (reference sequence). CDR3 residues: CASSLGGQPLYEQYF. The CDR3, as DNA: TGTGCCAGCAGCTTAGGGGGCCAGCCTCTCTACGAGCAGTACTTC.

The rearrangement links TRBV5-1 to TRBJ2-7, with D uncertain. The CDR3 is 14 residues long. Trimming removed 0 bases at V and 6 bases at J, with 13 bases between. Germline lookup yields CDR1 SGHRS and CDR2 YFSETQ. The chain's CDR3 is CASSLGLGRSEQYF. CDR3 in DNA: TGCGCCAGCAGCTTGGGTCTGGGCAGATCCGAGCAGTACTTC.

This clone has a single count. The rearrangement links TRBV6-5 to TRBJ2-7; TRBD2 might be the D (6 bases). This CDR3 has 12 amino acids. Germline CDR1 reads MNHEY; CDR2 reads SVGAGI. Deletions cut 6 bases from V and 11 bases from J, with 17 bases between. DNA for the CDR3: TGTGCCAGCAGCAACCGCGCGGGGCCCAAGTACTTC. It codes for CASSNRAGPKYF.

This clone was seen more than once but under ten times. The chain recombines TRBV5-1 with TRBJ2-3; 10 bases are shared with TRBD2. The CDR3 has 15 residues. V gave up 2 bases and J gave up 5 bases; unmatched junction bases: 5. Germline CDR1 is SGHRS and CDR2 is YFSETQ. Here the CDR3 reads CASSFGSGGEDTQYF. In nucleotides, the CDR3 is TGCGCCAGCAGCTTCGGAAGCGGGGGGGAAGATACGCAGTATTTT. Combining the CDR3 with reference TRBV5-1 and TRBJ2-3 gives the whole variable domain KAGVTQTPRYLIKTRGQQVTLSCSPISGHRSVSWYQQTPGQGLQFLFEYFSETQRNKGNFPGRFSGRQFSNSRSEMNVSTLELGDSALYLCASSFGSGGEDTQYFGPGTRLTVL.

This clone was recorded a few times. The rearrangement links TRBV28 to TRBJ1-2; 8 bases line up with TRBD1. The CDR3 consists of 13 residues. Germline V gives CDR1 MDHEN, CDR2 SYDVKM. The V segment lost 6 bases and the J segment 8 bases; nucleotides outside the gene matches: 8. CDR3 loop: CASRTDRGRGYTF. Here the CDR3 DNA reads TGTGCCAGCAGGACCGACAGGGGTCGGGGCTACACCTTC.

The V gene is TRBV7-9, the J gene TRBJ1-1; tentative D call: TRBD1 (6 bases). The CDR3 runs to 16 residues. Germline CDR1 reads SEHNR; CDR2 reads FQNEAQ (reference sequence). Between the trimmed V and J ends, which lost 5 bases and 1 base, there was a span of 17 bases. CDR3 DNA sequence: TGTGCCAGCAGCCACAGGGCTGGTGTGGGGAACACTGAAGCTTTCTTT. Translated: CASSHRAGVGNTEAFF.

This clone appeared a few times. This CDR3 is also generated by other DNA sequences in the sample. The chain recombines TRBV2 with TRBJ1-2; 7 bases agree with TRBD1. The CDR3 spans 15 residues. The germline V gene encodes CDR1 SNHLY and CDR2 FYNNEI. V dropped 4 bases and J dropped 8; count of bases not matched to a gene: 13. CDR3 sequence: CASSAQDRRVRGYTF. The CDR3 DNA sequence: TGTGCCAGCAGTGCCCAGGACAGGAGAGTCCGCGGCTACACCTTC. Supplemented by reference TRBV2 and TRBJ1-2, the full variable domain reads EPEVTQTPSHQVTQMGQEVILRCVPISNHLYFYWYRQILGQKVEFLVSFYNNEISEKSEIFDDQFSVERPDGSNFTLKIRSTKLEDSAMYFCASSAQDRRVRGYTFGSGTRLTVV.

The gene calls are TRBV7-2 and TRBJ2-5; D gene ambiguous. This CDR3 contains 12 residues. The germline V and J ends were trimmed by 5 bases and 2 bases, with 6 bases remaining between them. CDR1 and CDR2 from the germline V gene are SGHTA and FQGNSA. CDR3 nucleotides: TGTGCCAGCAGCCGCAGACAAGAGACCCAGTACTTC. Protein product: CASSRRQETQYF.

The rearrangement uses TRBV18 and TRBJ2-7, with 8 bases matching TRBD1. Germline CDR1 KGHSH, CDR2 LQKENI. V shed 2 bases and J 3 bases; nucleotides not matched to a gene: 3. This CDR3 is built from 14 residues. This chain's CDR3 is CASSPDRGSYEQYF. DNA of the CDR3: TGTGCCAGCTCACCAGACAGGGGCAGCTACGAGCAGTACTTC.

DNA of the CDR3: TGTGCCAGCTCAGAGACAGGGATCCAGCCCCAGCATTTT. This codes for CASSETGIQPQHF. The gene calls are TRBV18 and TRBJ1-5; 7 positions match TRBD1. There are 13 residues in the CDR3. CDR1 and CDR2 (germline): KGHSH, LQKENI. The junction had 5 bases not matched to a gene; V was cut back by 5 bases and J by 7 bases.

The CDR3 nucleotides are TGTGCCAGCAGCTTAGAGGCGCGTGGGGAGGCTTTCTTT. Translating it yields CASSLEARGEAFF. The V gene is TRBV11-1, the J gene TRBJ1-1; D not resolved. Germline CDR1 reads SGHAT; CDR2 reads FQDESV (reference sequence). Trimming stripped 1 base from V and 11 bases from J, with 14 bases between. The CDR3 consists of 13 residues.